This paragraph reports one T cell receptor (beta chain). Only a few counts were recorded for this clone. Its binding antigen is unknown. Nothing much larger sits one base from this clone, and base qualities are not available. These data come from a study of T cell responses to AZD1222 COVID-19 vaccine (dated by TCRdb to the early 2020s). Study-level background: TCR sequencing was performed for more than 230 trial participants, of whom about 210 were given two doses of AZD1222 and 26 were given two doses of MenACWY control vaccine. Trial participants were enrolled into age subgroups of 18-55, 56-69 and 70-plus years, which contained around 150, 29 and 61 TCR-sequenced participants, respectively.

The CDR3 regions of human TCRbeta chains were analyzed by immunosequencing. On the authors' methods: Repertoire TCRs were checked for matches against a reference library of SARS-CoV-2-specific TCRs that had been generated using the MIRA antigen-specificity platform. Breadth was defined as the fraction of unique TCRs that were SARS-CoV-2-associated. Depth was defined as the fraction of total T cells that were SARS-CoV-2-associated. Using the MIRA data, every spike-specific TCR was mapped to the spike region that the TCR reacted to and assigned to either a CD4 or a CD8 class. Log10-transformed breadth and depth values were compared by one-way ANOVA with Sidak's multiple comparisons tests. TCRdb stores this immuneACCESS table with in-frame sequences only. Part of the clones is absent; in the studies checked, under half of the shortfall reflects unresolved V genes, and no reason is known for the rest. The V and J calls and the clone size are those of that table, but D and trimming were determined from the DNA. The sample data list 65,000 to 75,000 clones, and about 88% of these were observed just once. Of the sample, roughly 4.9% falls within the top ten clones.

Trimming costs V 2 bases and J 5 bases, and their ends lie 10 bases apart. CDR1 and CDR2 are read off the germline V gene (reference sequence) as GTSNPN and SVGIG. The CDR3 spans 13 residues, from the cysteine through the phenylalanine. Only the CDR3 DNA stays, 39 bases, in frame from base 1. General findings and caveats noted by the study authors: The 56-69-year group was small, and its depth increase did not reach significance, likely because of low power. Conclusions about previously exposed vaccinees are limited because only five to seven AZD1222 recipients were SARS-CoV-2 seropositive at baseline. Participants were mostly white British and included more females than males, and it was suggested by the authors that clonal diversity may have been underestimated. Because no day 14 peak-response samples were available, the repertoires could be characterized only after the peak T cell response. Vaccine-associated CD4 TCRs spanned the whole spike protein, with dominant responses in regions 160-218 and 743-854. Epitopes outside the regions mutated in the B.1.351 and B.1.1.7 variants were reportedly recognized by nearly half of the unique spike-specific TCRs. A significant rise in spike-specific TCR breadth and depth was observed after two AZD1222 doses relative to day 0 and relative to MenACWY recipients.

The sample's time point label, decoded: about 28 days (+/-7) after the second vaccine dose. The treatment or condition label, read with the paper, signifies: meningococcal conjugate vaccine given as trial control. The vaccinee samples were drawn from two UK trials, COV001 and COV002, one of which was a single-blind randomized controlled phase 2/3 trial testing AZD1222 (ChAdOx1 nCoV-19) in healthy adults. For TCRbeta chain sequencing, PBMC samples from trial participants were taken at day 0 and at day 28 after the second dose. In this chain, TRBV30 is recombined with TRBJ1-5, with a tentative D gene TRBD1 over 6 matching bases. This TCR came from an adult who received the MenACWY meningococcal vaccine as a control. The material was peripheral blood, obtained 28 days after the second dose of the MenACWY control vaccine. The DNA sequence is TGTGCCTGGAGTTACAGGGAGGATCAGCCCCAGCATTTT. Its coded protein is CAWSYREDQPQHF. When the CDR3 is completed using the reference TRBV30 and TRBJ1-5 genes on either side, the full variable domain is SQTIHQWPATLVQPVGSPLSLECTVEGTSNPNLYWYRQAAGRGLQLLFYSVGIGQISSEVPQNLSASRPQDRQFILSSKKLLLSDSGFYLCAWSYREDQPQHFGDGTRLSIL.